This paragraph reports one T cell receptor (beta chain). Its antigen specificity is not known. The record has no base qualities; no much larger clone is one base away. The data are from a study of blood T cell repertoires in COVID-19 (dated by TCRdb to about 2020). The study in broad terms: Collaborator samples came from the United States, Italy and Spain and covered acute and convalescent phases of COVID-19. The prospective study material was composed of cDNA or gDNA derived from T cells, B-cell-depleted T cells, or PBMCs. Subjects who had been exposed to COVID-19, were actively infected with it, or had recovered from it provided the deeply sampled blood TCRbeta repertoires that made up the dataset. The repertoires were released in a freely available public database meant as a resource for research on the immune response to SARS-CoV-2. Samples came from the ongoing ImmuneRACE study (first 160 participants) plus 1,254 subjects from 6 global collaborators. Nearly every sample came with metadata listing a de-identified subject ID, COVID-19 status, age in years and sex. Where available, HLA class I and class II types were taken from metadata supplied by the sample provider and were not determined by assay-based typing. The investigation overall reported the following: Clinical and demographic metadata were provided uncurated, with the amount varying by source and participant.

In the prospective study, participants were roughly 18 to 100 years old, resided in fewer than 25 geographic areas of the United States, and were enrolled through a virtual design. In the prospective study, participants were assigned to cohorts based on the clinical history participants reported in a screening survey and a study questionnaire. In the prospective study, mobile phlebotomists collected whole blood, serum and a nasopharyngeal or oropharyngeal swab from each participant. Additional blood draws and questionnaires over an approximately two-month period could optionally be provided by prospective study participants. Before DNA extraction, prospective study blood samples were shipped either frozen or at room temperature. The immunoSEQ Assay, a bias-controlled multiplex PCR, was used to amplify TCRbeta CDR3 regions from genomic DNA. In the original analysis: The number of nucleated cells in each sample was estimated from the amplification of reference gene primers within the assay. To quantify the absolute abundance of each unique TCRbeta CDR3 rearrangement, sequence reads were collapsed and filtered. For each sample, productive Simpson clonality was calculated as the square root of Simpson's diversity index over productive rearrangements. TCRdb mirrors the immuneACCESS table, restricted to in-frame sequences. Some clones are absent from its copies; in checked studies, under half trace to an unresolved V gene, and the reason for the others is unknown. The V and J calls and clone size come from that table; D and trimming were worked out from the DNA. Within this sample are approximately 250,000 clones, with about 87% of them counted one time only. The ten largest clones represent 4.1% of the sample.

This clonotype was obtained from a woman in her twenties or thirties with acute COVID-19. Input material: PBMCs or T cells enriched from blood (not recorded which).

CDR3 sequence: CASRKGPGASNQPQHF. The nucleotide sequence is TGTGCCAGCAGAAAAGGTCCAGGGGCAAGCAATCAGCCCCAGCATTTT. The sequence is built from TRBV21-1 and TRBJ1-5; TRBD1, the table's D call, lacks a check against the DNA. TRBV21-1 is a known pseudogene. From the cysteine up to the phenylalanine, the CDR3 has a length of 16 residues. Here the CDR3 DNA is all that survives: 48 bases in frame from base 1.